This T cell receptor (beta chain) is from a study of T-cell reconstitution after alpha-beta-depleted transplantation in children. A library of TCRbeta sequences, prepared with unique molecular identifiers, was generated. TCRdb re-analysed the PCR reads in MiXCR, keeping a single row per CDR3 protein. Of around 960,000 distinct CDR3 sequences in the sample, about 30% are singletons; the top ten hold 28%. Points from the study as a whole: The high TCRbeta diversity at day 60 in some patients came from surviving recipient T cells and thymic progenitors. Expanded clones from the graft, numbering several hundred, reportedly supplied alpha-beta T cells about two months after transplant.

The CDR3 is made up of 18 amino acids. V was trimmed by 1 base and J by 4 bases, leaving 22 bases between them. Germline V CDR1 and CDR2: LGHNA, YSLEER. This clonotype came up a few times. Its antigen is unidentified. The source is a boy in the first two years of life who had a stem cell transplant for SCID, so the T cells may come from the graft donor. The sequencing here drew on PBMCs, mostly from graft donor cells, taken 360 days after TCRalphabeta/CD19-depleted stem cell transplant. V gene TRBV4-3 combines with J gene TRBJ2-5; either TRBD1 or TRBD2 may supply D (5 bases each). The CDR3 protein is CASSQVSRSGTEAETQYF. CDR3 nucleotide sequence: TGCGCCAGCAGCCAAGTAAGCCGCTCCGGGACCGAAGCAGAGACCCAGTACTTC.